This is a list of T cell receptor beta chains from one sample in a study of radiotherapy plus CTLA-4 blockade in lung cancer. TCRdb's table, derived via immunoSEQ multiplex PCR, lists solely in-frame clones and lacks some. Of about 19,000 clones detected, about 83% appear once; the ten largest clones hold 20% to 25%. The source was peripheral blood, collected from a patient treated with radiotherapy plus ipilimumab. The origin of the receptors is a human donor with non-small cell lung cancer whose response to radiotherapy plus ipilimumab could not be evaluated. The CDR3 runs from the conserved cysteine through the conserved F or W. D genes are given only for firm matches. Only some rows state a clone size, as once, few, many or a class for expanded clones.

cdr3_aa: CASRTRSSGNTIYF
cdr3_nt: TGTGCCAGTAGGACCCGGAGCTCTGGAAACACCATATATTTT
v_call: TRBV19
d_call: -
clone_size: -
j_call: TRBJ1-3

cdr3_aa: CAIRGDSPYEQYF
cdr3_nt: TGTGCCATCAGGGGGGACAGCCCCTACGAGCAGTACTTC
v_call: TRBV10-3
d_call: TRBD1
clone_size: -
j_call: TRBJ2-7

cdr3_aa: CASSPGGVTQYF
cdr3_nt: TGTGCCAGCAGCCCCGGAGGTGTGACCCAGTACTTC
v_call: TRBV5-6
d_call: -
clone_size: once
j_call: TRBJ2-5

cdr3_aa: CSVGDRAFPYGYTF
cdr3_nt: TGCAGCGTTGGGGACAGGGCTTTCCCCTATGGCTACACCTTC
v_call: TRBV29-1
d_call: TRBD1
clone_size: -
j_call: TRBJ1-2

cdr3_aa: CASRQDRQTGELFF
cdr3_nt: TGTGCCAGCAGGCAGGATCGACAAACCGGGGAGCTGTTTTTT
v_call: TRBV6-1
d_call: -
clone_size: -
j_call: TRBJ2-2

cdr3_aa: CASSLTGSSYNEQFF
cdr3_nt: TGTGCCAGCAGTTTGACTGGGAGCTCCTACAATGAGCAGTTCTTC
v_call: TRBV27
d_call: -
clone_size: -
j_call: TRBJ2-1

cdr3_aa: CASTHPPTGRGEQFF
cdr3_nt: TGTGCCAGCACCCATCCACCGACAGGCAGGGGTGAGCAGTTCTTC
v_call: TRBV6-5
d_call: -
clone_size: -
j_call: TRBJ2-1

cdr3_aa: CSARSGNEQYF
cdr3_nt: TGCAGTGCTAGATCGGGTAACGAGCAGTACTTC
v_call: TRBV20-1
d_call: -
clone_size: -
j_call: TRBJ2-7

cdr3_aa: CASSKGRRPAGPEAFF
cdr3_nt: TGTGCCAGCAGCAAAGGGAGGCGGCCGGCCGGACCTGAAGCTTTCTTT
v_call: TRBV21-1
d_call: -
clone_size: -
j_call: TRBJ1-1

cdr3_aa: CASSLAINQPQHF
cdr3_nt: TGTGCCAGCAGCTTAGCTATCAATCAGCCCCAGCATTTT
v_call: TRBV7-2
d_call: -
clone_size: -
j_call: TRBJ1-5

cdr3_aa: CSVPGRLPQYF
cdr3_nt: TGCAGTGTCCCGGGGAGGTTGCCGCAGTATTTT
v_call: TRBV20-1
d_call: -
clone_size: -
j_call: TRBJ2-3

cdr3_aa: CASSPSRFTVGGYTF
cdr3_nt: TGTGCCAGCAGCCCATCTCGATTTACAGTTGGCGGCTACACCTTC
v_call: TRBV7-9
d_call: -
clone_size: few
j_call: TRBJ1-2

cdr3_aa: CASSFAGSEYNEQFF
cdr3_nt: TGTGCCAGCAGTTTTGCGGGTAGCGAGTACAATGAGCAGTTCTTC
v_call: TRBV28
d_call: -
clone_size: -
j_call: TRBJ2-1

cdr3_aa: CASTWGGNSPLHF
cdr3_nt: TGTGCCAGTACCTGGGGAGGTAATTCACCCCTCCACTTT
v_call: TRBV28
d_call: -
clone_size: -
j_call: TRBJ1-6

cdr3_aa: CASSLQVVQETQYF
cdr3_nt: TGTGCCAGCAGCCTTCAGGTAGTCCAAGAGACCCAGTACTTC
v_call: TRBV5-4
d_call: -
clone_size: -
j_call: TRBJ2-5

cdr3_aa: CASSLGAGGIHGEQFF
cdr3_nt: TGTGCCAGCAGCTTAGGAGCGGGAGGGATCCATGGGGAGCAGTTCTTC
v_call: TRBV11-1
d_call: TRBD2
clone_size: few
j_call: TRBJ2-1

cdr3_aa: CASSDRTGFDAGELFF
cdr3_nt: TGCGCCAGCAGTGATCGGACAGGGTTTGACGCCGGGGAGCTGTTTTTT
v_call: TRBV10-1
d_call: TRBD1
clone_size: once
j_call: TRBJ2-2

cdr3_aa: CASRAPRSYEQYF
cdr3_nt: TGTGCCAGCAGGGCCCCCCGCTCCTACGAGCAGTACTTC
v_call: TRBV25-1
d_call: -
clone_size: -
j_call: TRBJ2-7

cdr3_aa: CASSLVGETQYF
cdr3_nt: TGCGCCAGCAGCTTGGTCGGGGAGACCCAGTACTTC
v_call: TRBV5-1
d_call: -
clone_size: -
j_call: TRBJ2-5

cdr3_aa: CASSLAGGHEQYF
cdr3_nt: TGTGCCAGCAGTTTGGCAGGAGGGCACGAGCAGTACTTC
v_call: TRBV27
d_call: -
clone_size: -
j_call: TRBJ2-7

cdr3_aa: CASRPGQGVNTEAFF
cdr3_nt: TGTGCCAGCAGACCGGGACAGGGGGTGAACACTGAAGCTTTCTTT
v_call: TRBV6-6
d_call: TRBD1
clone_size: -
j_call: TRBJ1-1

cdr3_aa: CSVLTGVNTEAFF
cdr3_nt: TGCAGCGTCTTGACAGGGGTGAACACTGAAGCTTTCTTT
v_call: TRBV29-1
d_call: TRBD1
clone_size: -
j_call: TRBJ1-1

cdr3_aa: CASSRGLAGGPGEQFF
cdr3_nt: TGTGCCAGCAGCCGGGGACTAGCGGGAGGCCCTGGGGAGCAGTTCTTC
v_call: TRBV7-6
d_call: TRBD2
clone_size: once
j_call: TRBJ2-1

cdr3_aa: CASSLQGSSYEQYF
cdr3_nt: TGTGCCAGCAGCTTACAGGGAAGCTCCTACGAGCAGTACTTC
v_call: TRBV5-4
d_call: -
clone_size: -
j_call: TRBJ2-7

cdr3_aa: CASSVDSDTYEQYF
cdr3_nt: TGTGCCAGCAGCGTGGACAGTGATACCTACGAGCAGTACTTC
v_call: TRBV9
d_call: -
clone_size: once
j_call: TRBJ2-7

cdr3_aa: CASSLGQPGDYGYTF
cdr3_nt: TGTGCCAGCAGTTTAGGGCAGCCAGGGGACTATGGCTACACCTTC
v_call: TRBV28
d_call: -
clone_size: -
j_call: TRBJ1-2

cdr3_aa: CAIRHAQGGYTF
cdr3_nt: TGTGCCATCAGGCACGCCCAGGGTGGCTACACCTTC
v_call: TRBV10-3
d_call: -
clone_size: -
j_call: TRBJ1-2

cdr3_aa: CASSRTGGWNSPLHF
cdr3_nt: TGTGCCAGCAGCCGAACAGGGGGCTGGAATTCACCCCTCCACTTT
v_call: TRBV7-9
d_call: TRBD1
clone_size: -
j_call: TRBJ1-6

cdr3_aa: CASSSRSLGDTQYF
cdr3_nt: TGTGCCAGCAGCTCGAGGAGTTTGGGAGATACGCAGTATTTT
v_call: TRBV5-4
d_call: -
clone_size: -
j_call: TRBJ2-3

cdr3_aa: CASREGDRGSYNSPLHF
cdr3_nt: TGTGCCAGCAGAGAAGGGGACAGGGGATCCTATAATTCACCCCTCCACTTT
v_call: TRBV6-1
d_call: TRBD1
clone_size: -
j_call: TRBJ1-6

cdr3_aa: CASSVGGLARDYEQYF
cdr3_nt: TGTGCCAGCAGCGTAGGGGGACTAGCGAGGGACTACGAGCAGTACTTC
v_call: TRBV9
d_call: TRBD2
clone_size: -
j_call: TRBJ2-7

cdr3_aa: CASRPGGADTGELFF
cdr3_nt: TGCGCCAGCAGGCCTGGGGGGGCGGACACCGGGGAGCTGTTTTTT
v_call: TRBV4-1
d_call: -
clone_size: -
j_call: TRBJ2-2

cdr3_aa: CSVEGPGVHTGELFF
cdr3_nt: TGCAGCGTTGAAGGACCAGGGGTCCACACCGGGGAGCTGTTTTTT
v_call: TRBV29-1
d_call: -
clone_size: -
j_call: TRBJ2-2

cdr3_aa: CAIQMGTGAFSGANVLTF
cdr3_nt: TGTGCCATCCAAATGGGGACAGGGGCCTTCTCTGGGGCCAACGTCCTGACTTTC
v_call: TRBV10-3
d_call: TRBD1
clone_size: -
j_call: TRBJ2-6

cdr3_aa: CASGAPNYGYTF
cdr3_nt: TGTGCCAGCGGGGCGCCCAACTATGGCTACACCTTC
v_call: TRBV28
d_call: -
clone_size: few
j_call: TRBJ1-2

cdr3_aa: CASRRSGYNEKLFF
cdr3_nt: TGCGCCAGCAGGCGGTCGGGGTATAATGAAAAACTGTTTTTT
v_call: TRBV5-1
d_call: -
clone_size: -
j_call: TRBJ1-4

cdr3_aa: CASRASGATDTQYF
cdr3_nt: TGTGCCAGCCGAGCTAGCGGGGCTACAGATACGCAGTATTTT
v_call: TRBV28
d_call: TRBD2
clone_size: -
j_call: TRBJ2-3

cdr3_aa: CASSGAGQGGQYF
cdr3_nt: TGTGCCAGCAGCGGGGCGGGACAGGGTGGGCAGTACTTC
v_call: TRBV11-2
d_call: TRBD1
clone_size: -
j_call: TRBJ2-5

cdr3_aa: CASSPGGVEQYF
cdr3_nt: TGTGCCAGCAGCCCGGGAGGCGTCGAGCAGTACTTC
v_call: TRBV7-9
d_call: TRBD2
clone_size: -
j_call: TRBJ2-7

cdr3_aa: CASRGEADTQYF
cdr3_nt: TGTGCCAGCCGGGGGGAGGCAGATACGCAGTATTTT
v_call: TRBV5-5
d_call: TRBD2
clone_size: -
j_call: TRBJ2-3

cdr3_aa: CASSPSGGTYKNIQYF
cdr3_nt: TGTGCCAGCTCACCATCGGGGGGCACCTACAAAAACATTCAGTACTTC
v_call: TRBV18
d_call: -
clone_size: -
j_call: TRBJ2-4

cdr3_aa: CASSIRDNSNTEAFF
cdr3_nt: TGTGCCAGTAGTATCCGAGACAACTCGAACACTGAAGCTTTCTTT
v_call: TRBV19
d_call: -
clone_size: -
j_call: TRBJ1-1

cdr3_aa: CASSPSTDTQYF
cdr3_nt: TGTGCCAGCAGCCCGAGCACGGATACGCAGTATTTT
v_call: TRBV7-9
d_call: -
clone_size: -
j_call: TRBJ2-3

cdr3_aa: CASSLTGDNTGELFF
cdr3_nt: TGCGCCAGCAGCTTGACGGGGGACAACACCGGGGAGCTGTTTTTT
v_call: TRBV5-1
d_call: -
clone_size: -
j_call: TRBJ2-2

cdr3_aa: CASRTASGSLSNTIYF
cdr3_nt: TGTGCCAGTCGGACCGCCTCGGGGAGTTTATCGAACACCATATATTTT
v_call: TRBV19
d_call: -
clone_size: -
j_call: TRBJ1-3

cdr3_aa: CASSKAQGTASGEQFF
cdr3_nt: TGTGCCAGCAGCAAAGCGCAGGGGACAGCCTCCGGTGAGCAGTTCTTC
v_call: TRBV21-1
d_call: -
clone_size: -
j_call: TRBJ2-1

cdr3_aa: CASSLRDPGNTIYF
cdr3_nt: TGTGCCAGCAGCTTGAGGGATCCTGGAAACACCATATATTTT
v_call: TRBV13
d_call: -
clone_size: -
j_call: TRBJ1-3

cdr3_aa: CASRDSVGEQFF
cdr3_nt: TGTGCCAGCAGGGACTCCGTTGGGGAGCAGTTCTTC
v_call: TRBV5-4
d_call: -
clone_size: -
j_call: TRBJ2-1

cdr3_aa: CASGSPGGIGNQPQHF
cdr3_nt: TGTGCCAGCGGCTCCCCGGGGGGCATCGGCAATCAGCCCCAGCATTTT
v_call: TRBV2
d_call: -
clone_size: -
j_call: TRBJ1-5

cdr3_aa: CASSPPNRGQTGELFF
cdr3_nt: TGTGCCAGCTCACCACCGAACAGGGGGCAAACCGGGGAGCTGTTTTTT
v_call: TRBV18
d_call: TRBD1
clone_size: -
j_call: TRBJ2-2

cdr3_aa: CASSDPLTREGGELFF
cdr3_nt: TGCGCCAGCAGTGACCCCCTCACTAGAGAAGGCGGGGAGCTGTTTTTT
v_call: TRBV10-2
d_call: -
clone_size: -
j_call: TRBJ2-2

cdr3_aa: CASGQGLENIQYF
cdr3_nt: TGTGCCAGTGGACAGGGATTAGAAAACATTCAGTACTTC
v_call: TRBV10-3
d_call: TRBD1
clone_size: few
j_call: TRBJ2-4

cdr3_aa: CASSVNSGANVLTF
cdr3_nt: TGTGCCAGCAGTGTCAACTCTGGGGCCAACGTCCTGACTTTC
v_call: TRBV2
d_call: -
clone_size: -
j_call: TRBJ2-6

cdr3_aa: CASSLEQETVQYF
cdr3_nt: TGTGCCAGCAGCTTAGAACAGGAGACGGTGCAGTACTTC
v_call: TRBV7-2
d_call: -
clone_size: -
j_call: TRBJ2-7

cdr3_aa: CASSLAPGQGTYYGYTF
cdr3_nt: TGCGCCAGCAGCCTGGCCCCCGGACAGGGGACGTACTATGGCTACACCTTC
v_call: TRBV4-1
d_call: TRBD1
clone_size: -
j_call: TRBJ1-2